These 17 T cell receptor beta chains originate from one sample sequenced in a study of shared clonotypes between healthy human individuals. In the naive CD8 group, cells lacked CD45RO and were positively selected for CCR7, so terminally differentiated effector memory CD45RA+ cells were left out. The method was immunoSEQ multiplex PCR; TCRdb's version includes in-frame clones alone and lacks a portion of them. The profile shows about 1,800,000 clones, around 96% of them singletons. The specimen sequenced was naive CD8+ T cells sorted from blood. The receptors were sampled from a man younger than 35 in good health.

The rearrangement links TRBV30 to TRBJ2-7; 8 bases align to TRBD2. Trimming took 5 bases from V and 3 from J; bases not matched to a gene: 6. Germline V gives CDR1 GTSNPN, CDR2 SVGIG (reference sequence). The CDR3 is made up of 13 amino acids. The CDR3 protein is CAWGLAGNYEQYF. In nucleotides, the CDR3 is TGTGCCTGGGGACTAGCAGGGAACTACGAGCAGTACTTC.

The chain employs TRBV27 and TRBJ2-3, with D possibly matching TRBD2 (6 bases). This CDR3 is built from 16 residues. Germline CDR1 and CDR2: MNHEY and SMNVEV (reference sequence). V shed 0 bases and J shed 2 bases, with 12 bases lying between them. CDR3 bases: TGTGCCAGCAGTTTATCAGGCGGGGACCACACAGATACGCAGTATTTT. Residues: CASSLSGGDHTDTQYF.

The rearrangement uses TRBV5-4 and TRBJ1-1, with no clear D. The germline V and J ends were trimmed by 5 bases and 0 bases, with 8 bases remaining between them. The CDR3 totals 13 residues. The germline V gene has CDR1 SGHNT and CDR2 YYREEE (reference sequence). CDR3 region: CASRFGMNTEAFF. The CDR3 nucleotides are TGTGCCAGCAGGTTTGGAATGAACACTGAAGCTTTCTTT.

This chain links TRBV15 with TRBJ2-2; weak D call: TRBD2 (6 bases). The CDR3 is 16 residues long. The V end was cut by 1 base, the J end by 0 bases, with 9 bases between. Germline V lookup: CDR1 LNHNV, CDR2 YYDKDF (reference sequence). The CDR3 sequence is CATSRVGTPNTGELFF. The CDR3 DNA reads as TGTGCCACCAGCAGAGTGGGGACTCCGAACACCGGGGAGCTGTTTTTT.

J is TRBJ1-1 and V is TRBV4-1; 8 bases agree with TRBD1. Looked up from germline, CDR1 is MGHRA and CDR2 is YSYEKL. The junction had 7 bases not matched to a gene; V was cut back by 1 base and J by 3 bases. This CDR3 contains 16 residues. Here the CDR3 reads CASSQGDRSEDTEAFF. As DNA, the CDR3 is TGCGCCAGCAGCCAAGGGGACAGGTCGGAGGACACTGAAGCTTTCTTT.

This chain connects TRBV7-8 to TRBJ1-4, with D perhaps TRBD1 (5 bases). Germline V lookup: CDR1 SGHVS, CDR2 FQNEAQ. V was clipped by 2 bases and J by 8 bases, with 9 bases between them. The CDR3 is 13 residues long. The DNA for the CDR3 is TGTGCCAGCAGCTTATATGGGACGGAAAAACTGTTTTTT. Encoded protein: CASSLYGTEKLFF.

The rearrangement links TRBV7-6 to TRBJ2-3; D might be TRBD1 or TRBD2, each matching 5 bases. Trimming removed 5 bases from V and 0 bases from J, with 24 bases in between. CDR3 size: 19 residues. Germline-derived CDR1 and CDR2 are SGHVS and FNYEAQ. This chain's CDR3 is CASSADIAWTDSSTDTQYF. CDR3 nucleotides: TGTGCCAGCAGCGCGGACATAGCCTGGACTGATTCTAGCACAGATACGCAGTATTTT.

The chain employs TRBV21-1 and TRBJ1-6; the table's D gene call, TRBD1, was not cross checked with the DNA. TRBV21-1 counts as a pseudogene. The CDR3 loop spans 17 amino acids. CDR3 DNA: TGTGCCAGCAGCAAAACGTGCGCAGGGGGCAGAAATTCACCCCTCCACTTT. It specifies CASSKTCAGGRNSPLHF.

Note on this clone: Additional DNA sequences in this sample encode the identical CDR3. The rearrangement uses TRBV27 and TRBJ2-7; the D gene is possibly TRBD1 (6 bases). Between the trimmed V and J ends, which lost 4 bases and 0 bases, there was a span of 7 bases. This CDR3 has 13 residues. Looked up from germline, CDR1 is MNHEY and CDR2 is SMNVEV (reference sequence). The CDR3 region is CASSWTDSYEQYF. As DNA, the CDR3 is TGTGCCAGCAGTTGGACAGACTCCTACGAGCAGTACTTC.

The CDR3 is CASSLAGLQYEQYF. The CDR3 nucleotides are TGTGCCAGCAGCTTAGCGGGACTTCAATACGAGCAGTACTTC. This chain links TRBV11-2 with TRBJ2-7, with D maybe TRBD2 (6 bases). Per germline, CDR1 SGHAT and CDR2 FQNNGV. Trimming took 1 base from V and 4 from J, leaving 11 bases between them. The length of the CDR3 is 14 residues.

The table lists this clone with a count of one. The CDR3 sequence: CASSPSTRTSGKSYEQYF. As DNA, the CDR3 is TGTGCCAGCAGCCCGTCGACACGGACTAGCGGGAAATCCTACGAGCAGTACTTC. This chain connects TRBV7-9 to TRBJ2-7, with 12 bases identical to TRBD2. Germline CDR1 SEHNR, CDR2 FQNEAQ (reference sequence). After removal of 5 bases from V and 1 base from J, the junction contained 12 bases not matched to a gene. This CDR3 contains 18 residues.

About this clone itself: Other DNA sequences in this sample translate to the same CDR3. The rearrangement joins TRBV5-5 to TRBJ1-2; D not certain. The CDR3 runs 14 residues. Germline V gene sequence: CDR1 SGHKS, CDR2 YYEKEE (reference sequence). The germline V and J ends were trimmed by 2 bases and 3 bases, with 11 bases remaining between them. The CDR3: CASSLEGADYGYTF. Written as DNA, the CDR3 is TGTGCCAGCAGCTTAGAAGGTGCTGACTATGGCTACACCTTC.

The CDR3 nucleotides are TGTGCCACCAGCCCACAGCCCTTTGATCAAGAGACCCAGTACTTC. This sequence encodes CATSPQPFDQETQYF. The chain couples TRBV15 to TRBJ2-5; D unclear. CDR3 length: 15 residues. Germline-derived CDR1 and CDR2 are LNHNV and YYDKDF (reference sequence). V shed 5 bases and J shed 2 bases, with 15 bases lying between them.

The V call is TRBV6-1, the J call TRBJ1-5, with TRBD1 matching over 10 bases. The CDR3 is 17 residues long. The germline CDR1 and CDR2 sequences are MNHNS and SASEGT. The V segment lost 2 bases and the J segment 8 bases; nucleotides outside the gene matches: 12. The CDR3 loop reads CASSELRGQGGTKPQHF. The CDR3 DNA is TGTGCCAGCAGTGAATTACGAGGACAGGGGGGTACGAAGCCCCAGCATTTT.

A note on this clone: Distinct nucleotide sequences in the sample also encode this CDR3. The chain links TRBV27 to TRBJ2-7, with TRBD1 matching over 10 bases. Trimming took 4 bases from V and 2 from J; bases not matched to a gene: 2. Germline loops: CDR1 MNHEY, CDR2 SMNVEV (reference sequence). CDR3 length equals 14 residues. DNA for the CDR3: TGTGCCAGCAGTTACGGACAGGGGGCCTACGAGCAGTACTTC. It codes for CASSYGQGAYEQYF.

On this clone itself: Other nucleotide sequences from this sample produce the same CDR3. The V and J genes are TRBV14 and TRBJ2-7; a weak D match, TRBD1 (5 bases). Germline loops: CDR1 SGHDN, CDR2 FVKESK. The V end lost 0 bases, the J end lost 0 bases, and 9 bases lay between the germline ends. The length of the CDR3 is 15 residues. The CDR3 spells CASSQDQGYSYEQYF. The DNA of the CDR3 is TGTGCCAGCAGCCAAGATCAGGGTTACTCCTACGAGCAGTACTTC.

The genes are TRBV2 and TRBJ2-7, with D perhaps TRBD1 or TRBD2 (6 bases each). Between the trimmed V and J ends, which lost 7 bases and 4 bases, there was a span of 17 bases. The CDR3 spans 14 residues. Germline V gene data show CDR1 as SNHLY and CDR2 as FYNNEI. CDR3 in amino acids: CASKDAGQIYEQYF. The CDR3 DNA sequence: TGTGCCAGCAAGGATGCGGGACAAATTTACGAGCAGTACTTC.